Presented here are 17 T cell receptor beta chains from one specimen sequenced in a study of regulatory T cells in long-lasting Graves disease. Construction of the TCR beta libraries employed iRepertoire HTBI primers in conjunction with Arm-PCR of CDR3 regions. TCRdb independently ran MiXCR on the multiplex PCR reads; one entry per CDR3 protein. Among hundreds of thousands of distinct CDR3 sequences listed, roughly 17% were seen once. As for time point: newly diagnosed GD, antithyroid drugs for less than 3 months. The TCR library was prepared using RNA isolated from PBMCs. The sample also formed part of further work on T cells in Graves' hyperthyroidism and ophthalmopathy.

The material sequenced was peripheral blood mononuclear cells (PBMCs), taken at new diagnosis, from a patient treated with antithyroid drugs. All receptors derive from a man in his forties with Graves disease.

This clonotype turned up a few times. The V and J genes are TRBV10-2 and TRBJ2-7; no firm D call. CDR3 length: 12 residues. The ends were cut back, 5 bases at V and 6 bases at J, with 11 bases in the middle. Germline V gene lookup returns CDR1 WSHSY and CDR2 SAAADI. The CDR3 coding sequence is TGCGCCAGCAGTCCGGGCCCAATCGAGCAGTACTTC. It specifies CASSPGPIEQYF.

The genes are TRBV28 and TRBJ2-7, with 7 bases matching TRBD1. CDR3 length: 15 residues. V shed 2 bases and J 2 bases; nucleotides not matched to a gene: 6. Germline lookup yields CDR1 MDHEN and CDR2 SYDVKM. CDR3 sequence reads: CASSLDRVAPYEQYF. The CDR3 nucleotides are TGTGCCAGCAGTTTAGACAGGGTTGCCCCCTACGAGCAGTACTTC.

In this sample, this clonotype turned up many times. The chain uses TRBV6-5 and TRBJ2-5, with D uncertain. Trimming cost V 0 bases and J 2 bases, with 7 bases left between them. The CDR3 sequence is 14 residues long. Germline-derived CDR1 and CDR2 are MNHEY and SVGAGI. The CDR3 loop is CASSYSNPQETQYF. The DNA for the CDR3 is TGTGCCAGCAGTTACTCGAATCCGCAAGAGACCCAGTACTTC.

This clonotype was counted ten times or more. The chain combines TRBV5-1 with TRBJ1-1, with TRBD1 matching over 7 bases. The V gene's germline CDR1 is SGHRS and CDR2 YFSETQ. V was pared by 6 bases and J by 1 base, with 6 bases of the junction left unmatched. The CDR3 runs 14 residues. As DNA, the CDR3 is TGCGCCAGCACACCGGGACAGACGAACACTGAAGCTTTCTTT. Translation gives CASTPGQTNTEAFF.

This chain joins TRBV2 and TRBJ1-5; a possible D gene is TRBD1 (5 bases). Trimming left V 11 bases short and J 1 base short, with 18 bases between. CDR1 and CDR2 from the germline V gene are SNHLY and FYNNEI. The CDR3 loop spans 15 amino acids. CDR3 sequence (DNA): TGTGCCTGCGGTCTAGGGGTGGGAAGCAATCAGCCCCAGCATTTT. Its protein is CACGLGVGSNQPQHF.

In its sample, this clonotype was seen a few times. The rearrangement uses TRBV12-3 or TRBV12-4 and TRBJ1-2, with 9 bases lining up with TRBD1. CDR3 length equals 21 residues. The ends lost 5 bases at V and 2 bases at J; junction bases unmatched: 24. CDR3 protein: CASSPGTGSKEGLFLNYGYTF. CDR3 nucleotides: TGTGCCAGCAGTCCCGGGACAGGGAGTAAAGAGGGCCTTTTCCTCAACTATGGCTACACCTTC.

This clonotype was counted ten times or more. J is TRBJ2-1 and V is TRBV20-1; the D is unclear. V was trimmed by 2 bases and J by 7 bases, leaving 3 bases between them. Germline CDR1 is DFQATT and CDR2 is SNEGSKA (reference sequence). This CDR3 is built from 10 residues. CDR3 sequence reads: CSARQNEQFF. The CDR3 region has the DNA TGCAGTGCTAGACAGAATGAGCAGTTCTTC.

The table lists this clonotype with many counts. The chain carries TRBV6-5 and TRBJ1-5; tentatively, D is TRBD1 (5 bases). The CDR3 sequence is 15 residues long. Germline values: CDR1 MNHEY, CDR2 SVGAGI. V was trimmed by 2 bases and J by 4 bases, leaving 12 bases between them. CDR3 in amino acids: CASSYGGGKNQPQHF. In DNA, the CDR3 is TGTGCCAGCAGTTACGGCGGGGGTAAAAATCAGCCCCAGCATTTT.

The chain joins TRBV6-1 to TRBJ1-5; D is perhaps TRBD1 (5 bases). Trimming stripped 2 bases from V and 9 bases from J, with 17 bases between. From germline, CDR1 is MNHNS and CDR2 SASEGT. This CDR3 is built from 15 residues. CDR3 coding DNA: TGTGCCAGCAGTGAATTCGGGACCCTAGGACGGCCCCAGCATTTT. Protein sequence: CASSEFGTLGRPQHF.

V is TRBV30 and J is TRBJ1-2; weak D call: TRBD1 (6 bases). CDR1 and CDR2 from the germline V gene are GTSNPN and SVGIG (reference sequence). The CDR3 is 9 amino acids. Written as DNA, the CDR3 is TGTGCGAGGGGGGACGGCTACACCTTC. It codes for CARGDGYTF.

This clonotype has just a few counts. CDR3 nucleotides: TGTGCCAGCAGCCAAGTGGGACAGCCCTTTGGCTACACCTTC. It specifies CASSQVGQPFGYTF. The rearrangement joins TRBV4-2 to TRBJ1-2; 7 bases align to TRBD1. Trimming took 1 base from V and 7 from J; bases not matched to a gene: 6. This CDR3 spans 14 amino acids. Germline V gives CDR1 LGHNA, CDR2 YNFKEQ.

This clonotype was seen ten or more times. This chain uses TRBV12-3 or TRBV12-4 with TRBJ2-1; TRBD2 agrees at 8 bases. J gave up 1 base and V 5 bases, and 7 bases lay outside the gene matches. The CDR3 consists of 16 residues. The CDR3 loop reads CASSRGTRGSYNEQFF. The CDR3 nucleotides are TGTGCCAGCAGTCGAGGGACTAGAGGTTCCTACAATGAGCAGTTCTTC.

This chain connects TRBV29-1 to TRBJ2-4; no firm D call. There are 13 residues in the CDR3. V was cut by 6 bases and J by 3 bases, with 12 bases left in between. Germline CDR1 and CDR2: SQVTM and ANQGSEA. CDR3 amino acids: CSVKSLGKNIQYF. CDR3 DNA sequence: TGCAGCGTGAAGAGCCTTGGCAAAAACATTCAGTACTTC.

The chain uses TRBV11-2 and TRBJ2-7; D could derive from TRBD1 or TRBD2 (5 bases each). V was trimmed by 0 bases and J by 1 base, leaving 16 bases between them. The CDR3 length is 17 residues. The germline gives CDR1 SGHAT, CDR2 FQNNGV. CDR3 amino acids: CASSLDPLTGPSYEQYF. The CDR3 DNA follows: TGTGCCAGCAGCTTAGACCCCCTAACGGGGCCTTCCTACGAGCAGTACTTC.

This clonotype appeared many times. The chain recombines TRBV4-2 with TRBJ2-5; weak D call: TRBD2 (7 bases). Trimming left V 3 bases short and J 6 bases short, with 20 bases between. The germline CDR1 and CDR2 sequences are LGHNA and YNFKEQ. The CDR3 covers 16 residues. The DNA of the CDR3 is TGTGCCAGCAGCCAGGGGGGGGCAGGGACCAGGCAGACCCAGTACTTC. Translation: CASSQGGAGTRQTQYF.

This clonotype appeared many times. The genes are TRBV20-1 and TRBJ2-3; no clear D gene. From germline, CDR1 is DFQATT and CDR2 SNEGSKA (reference sequence). This CDR3 contains 14 residues. Trimming removed 1 base from V and 2 bases from J, with 10 bases in between. CDR3 coding DNA: TGCAGTGCTAGAGGACCATGGAACACAGATACGCAGTATTTT. Its translation: CSARGPWNTDTQYF.

This clonotype was counted between two and nine times. The chain combines TRBV7-9 with TRBJ2-2; no clear D gene. Trimming removed 9 bases from V and 7 bases from J, with 9 bases in between. CDR1 and CDR2 from the germline V gene are SEHNR and FQNEAQ (reference sequence). CDR3 length: 11 residues. CDR3 protein: CASTLGGELFF. The CDR3 bases are TGTGCCAGTACTCTGGGCGGGGAGCTGTTTTTT.